The sequence of this T cell receptor (beta chain) was determined in a study of blood T cell repertoires in COVID-19. Across the study: Material from acute and convalescent COVID-19 was sourced from the United States, Italy and Spain.

Only in-frame clones appear in the TCRdb table, and some are missing; sequencing was by immunoSEQ multiplex PCR. The sample yields around 86,000 clones, about four fifths seen once. A few counts support this clone. Trimming took off 5 bases at V and 4 bases at J, with 3 bases between the two ends. Germline assignment: CDR1 SEHNR and CDR2 FQNEAQ (reference sequence). This CDR3 spans 11 amino acids. This TCR was sampled from a human donor in a cohort sampled during active COVID-19. This rearrangement joins TRBV7-9 to TRBJ1-3; D remains ambiguous. Sequenced input: peripheral blood. This CDR3 reads CASSLGNTIYF. The CDR3 DNA reads as TGTGCCAGCAGCCTCGGAAACACCATATATTTT.